This T cell receptor (beta chain) appears in the sequencing data of a study of human T cells and chemical hapten exposure. About the study: The upper back received 0.01% DPC by patch testing, with results read at 6 days.

This clonotype was seen ten or more times. The CDR3 is 15 amino acids. CDR1 and CDR2 (germline): SGHTA, FQGNSA. V was clipped by 1 base and J by 4 bases; unmatched bases: 3. The library attached unique molecular identifiers to individual cDNA molecules. MiXCR, run by TCRdb on the RACE reads, gives a single entry per CDR3 protein. The sample lists approximately 100,000 distinct CDR3 sequences, approximately 10% occurring once. Time point in this sample: patch test 1, 2 weeks after DPC sensitization. Treatment meaning: therapeutic diphenylcyclopropenone sensitization with weekly scalp DPC. This receptor was taken from a woman between 35 and 50 years old with alopecia areata. Some clones in this sample may be carry-over from other donors' samples. Sample: whole blood, taken in connection with sensitization to the hapten diphenylcyclopropenone (DPC). This chain uses TRBV7-2 with TRBJ1-1; 10 nucleotides line up with TRBD1. The CDR3 protein is CASSLEWTGGTEAFF. Written as DNA, the CDR3 is TGTGCCAGCAGCTTAGAATGGACAGGGGGCACTGAAGCTTTCTTT.